The next 8 T cell receptor beta chains were all read from a single sample in a study of synovial regulatory T cells in juvenile arthritis. Overall study results and limits: Inflammation-associated Treg cells in blood had less TCR diversity than the remaining blood Treg cells.

Produced via immunoSEQ multiplex PCR; TCRdb's table is partial and in-frame only. Recorded for this sample: about 9,900 clones. The antigens of these receptors remain unknown. The sequencing input was Treg cells from blood. Subset given: HLA-DR+ inflammation-associated blood Treg cells. The receptors stem from a donor between 2 and 29 years old with juvenile idiopathic arthritis.

V gene TRBV5-1 combines with J gene TRBJ1-2. Germline V CDR1 and CDR2: SGHRS, YFSETQ. The CDR3 extends over 13 amino acids. The DNA is unrecorded. The CDR3 region is CASSSQGGYGYTF.

This chain connects TRBV10-1 to TRBJ2-5; TCRdb's D gene call, TRBD2, goes unchecked for lack of DNA. The CDR3 sequence is 12 residues long. No coding sequence is recorded. Germline values: CDR1 WNHNN, CDR2 SYGVQD (reference sequence). The CDR3 sequence is CATPGGSETQYF.

The V and J genes are TRBV7-9 and TRBJ2-2; there is no DNA to check the TCRdb D call of TRBD1. The CDR3 is 18 amino acids. The nucleotide record is missing. Germline V gene lookup returns CDR1 SEHNR and CDR2 FQNEAQ (reference sequence). This chain's CDR3 is CASSPTRMDRHNTGELFF.

The chain joins TRBV27 to TRBJ2-4; TCRdb selects TRBD1, and the lack of DNA leaves this call unchecked. Germline V lookup: CDR1 MNHEY, CDR2 SMNVEV (reference sequence). The CDR3 runs 14 residues. DNA is not recorded here. The CDR3 here is CASSPIGQARIQYF.

The chain couples TRBV27 to TRBJ2-4; TCRdb lists TRBD1, though no DNA is available to test this call. Germline loops: CDR1 MNHEY, CDR2 SMNVEV (reference sequence). CDR3 length: 13 amino acids. The coding DNA is unavailable. The CDR3 here is CASSLEGGNIQYF.

The rearrangement links TRBV6-6 to TRBJ1-1. This CDR3 contains 16 residues. No DNA accompanies this entry. CDR1 and CDR2 from the germline V gene are MNHNY and SVGAGI (reference sequence). CDR3 loop: CASSRSPGHGDTEAFF.

The CDR3: CASSQTGRSYEQYF. V usage is TRBV18 and J usage is TRBJ2-7. This CDR3 comprises 14 residues. There is no recorded DNA. The germline V gene encodes CDR1 KGHSH and CDR2 LQKENI.

CDR3 loop: CASRRQSNYGYTF. The gene calls are TRBV19 and TRBJ1-2. Germline values: CDR1 LNHDA, CDR2 SQIVND (reference sequence). This CDR3 has 13 residues. The DNA is not on file.